The 22 T cell receptor beta chains below all came from one sample that was sequenced in a study of T-cell reconstitution after alpha-beta-depleted transplantation in children. Library preparation (for TCRbeta) was performed with unique molecular identifiers. TCRdb reprocessed the PCR reads via MiXCR and lists one record per CDR3 protein. The sample lists around 480,000 distinct CDR3 sequences, approximately 32% seen once, with more than 2% in the top ten. Sequencing used PBMCs from the stem cell graft donor, obtained from the stem cell graft. Receptors originate from a human donor who donated a stem cell graft to a child with aplastic anemia.

A few counts support this clonotype. V and J are TRBV5-1 and TRBJ1-6; no clear D. Trimming cost V 1 base and J 6 bases, with 11 bases left between them. CDR1 and CDR2 (germline): SGHRS, YFSETQ. The CDR3 covers 15 residues. This chain's CDR3 is CASSLRGNGNSPLHF. In nucleotides, the CDR3 is TGCGCCAGCAGCTTGCGAGGGAATGGTAATTCACCCCTCCACTTT.

This clonotype was counted between two and nine times. The chain joins TRBV10-3 to TRBJ2-7; possibly TRBD1 for D (5 bases). This CDR3 contains 15 residues. The V and J ends lost 3 bases and 0 bases respectively, with 12 bases between them. Per the germline V gene, CDR1 is ENHRY and CDR2 is SYGVKD. The DNA of the CDR3 is TGTGCCATCAGTGAAGGGGCGTACGTCTCCTACGAGCAGTACTTC. Its protein product is CAISEGAYVSYEQYF.

There are a few counts of this clonotype. V gene TRBV20-1 combines with J gene TRBJ2-7; D is unclear. This CDR3 spans 11 amino acids. Trimming took off 5 bases at V and 5 bases at J, with 10 bases between the two ends. In germline, CDR1 is DFQATT, CDR2 SNEGSKA (reference sequence). The CDR3 loop is CSALMVNEQYF. As DNA, the CDR3 is TGCAGTGCTTTGATGGTAAACGAGCAGTACTTC.

The CDR3 loop reads CASSALQGPGQPQHF. In DNA form, the CDR3 reads TGTGCCAGTAGTGCCTTACAGGGGCCGGGTCAGCCCCAGCATTTT. The chain has TRBV19 and TRBJ1-5, with TRBD1 matching over 7 bases. The CDR3 spans 15 residues. The germline CDR1 and CDR2 sequences are LNHDA and SQIVND (reference sequence). The V gene end was trimmed by 5 bases and the J gene end by 6 bases; junction bases not matched to a gene: 10. Combining the CDR3 with reference TRBV19 and TRBJ1-5 gives the whole variable domain DGGITQSPKYLFRKEGQNVTLSCEQNLNHDAMYWYRQDPGQGLRLIYYSQIVNDFQKGDIAEGYSVSREKKESFPLTVTSAQKNPTAFYLCASSALQGPGQPQHFGDGTRLSIL.

In this sample, this clonotype turned up a few times. The chain is built from TRBV5-1 and TRBJ2-1; TRBD2 aligns across 12 bases. Germline V lookup: CDR1 SGHRS, CDR2 YFSETQ. V lost 4 bases to trimming and J lost 4 bases; unmatched junction nucleotides: 9. The CDR3 has 17 residues. CDR3 loop: CASSGRGTSGLYNEQFF. In DNA, the CDR3 is TGCGCCAGCAGCGGAAGAGGGACTAGCGGGTTATACAATGAGCAGTTCTTC. Complete variable domain (other parts from reference TRBV5-1 and TRBJ2-1): KAGVTQTPRYLIKTRGQQVTLSCSPISGHRSVSWYQQTPGQGLQFLFEYFSETQRNKGNFPGRFSGRQFSNSRSEMNVSTLELGDSALYLCASSGRGTSGLYNEQFFGPGTRLTVL.

The J gene is TRBJ1-1, the V gene TRBV6-1; 9 bases line up with TRBD1. Losses at the gene ends were 6 bases for V and 8 bases for J; bases not matched to a gene: 10. This CDR3 is 14 amino acids long. CDR1 and CDR2 from the germline V gene are MNHNS and SASEGT. CDR3 loop: CASSPWDREGEAFF. CDR3 sequence (DNA): TGTGCCAGCAGCCCTTGGGACAGGGAGGGGGAAGCTTTCTTT.

This chain connects TRBV25-1 to TRBJ1-1; D call uncertain. Germline CDR1 and CDR2: MGHDK and SYGVNS. With 2 bases removed from V and 1 base from J, the gap between germline ends came to 5 bases. The CDR3 is made up of 13 amino acids. The CDR3 region has the DNA TGTGCCAGCAGTGAAACATGGAACACTGAAGCTTTCTTT. This translates into CASSETWNTEAFF.

This rearrangement joins TRBV4-1 to TRBJ2-3; 7 positions agree with TRBD2. CDR3 length: 16 residues. Per germline, CDR1 MGHRA and CDR2 YSYEKL. J was trimmed by 7 bases and V by 0 bases; bases with no gene match: 10. CDR3 amino acids: CASSQDASGMLNTQYF. The CDR3 nucleotides read TGCGCCAGCAGCCAAGATGCGAGCGGGATGTTAAATACGCAGTATTTT.

This clonotype was observed a handful of times. The chain recombines TRBV13 with TRBJ2-6, with D hard to call. The germline gives CDR1 PRHDT, CDR2 FYEKMQ (reference sequence). Trimming removed 2 bases at V and 5 bases at J, with 4 bases between. The CDR3 is made up of 13 amino acids. The CDR3 DNA is TGTGCCAGCAGCTTACGTAGGGCCAACGTCCTGACTTTC. Amino acids: CASSLRRANVLTF.

This clonotype was seen a few times. The chain carries TRBV6-1 and TRBJ2-2, with 10 positions matching TRBD2. The CDR3 totals 13 residues. Trimming took 6 bases from V and 13 from J; bases not matched to a gene: 8. Germline V gene sequence: CDR1 MNHNS, CDR2 SASEGT. The CDR3 DNA is TGTGCCAGCAGGGGATTAGCGGGAGGAGGGCTGTTTTTT. Protein sequence: CASRGLAGGGLFF.

This clonotype appeared a few times. The rearrangement joins TRBV6-2 or TRBV6-3 to TRBJ1-1; D gene unclear. Trimming pared 7 bases from V and 3 bases from J, leaving 9 bases between. This CDR3 has 12 residues. Per germline, CDR1 MNHEY and CDR2 SVGEGT. The DNA of the CDR3 is TGTGCCAGCAAGTTAGCGTACACTGAAGCTTTCTTT. It is translated as CASKLAYTEAFF.

This clonotype was observed a handful of times. The V and J genes are TRBV29-1 and TRBJ2-7; 8 bases line up with TRBD2. From germline, CDR1 is SQVTM and CDR2 ANQGSEA. The junction had 5 bases not matched to a gene; V was cut back by 3 bases and J by 4 bases. There are 13 residues in the CDR3. The CDR3 reads CSVEGAGGYEQYF. CDR3 bases: TGCAGCGTTGAGGGGGCGGGAGGTTACGAGCAGTACTTC.

Ten or more counts support this clonotype. CDR3 in amino acids: CASSFGTEETQYF. In DNA, the CDR3 is TGTGCCAGCAGCTTTGGGACAGAAGAGACCCAGTACTTC. The chain carries TRBV7-2 and TRBJ2-5, with 7 bases fitting TRBD1. The CDR3 has 13 amino acids. J gave up 3 bases and V 3 bases, and 1 base lay outside the gene matches. The germline V gene has CDR1 SGHTA and CDR2 FQGNSA.

The V call is TRBV10-3, the J call TRBJ1-2; D possibly corresponds to TRBD1 (6 bases). The CDR3 is 12 residues long. With 6 bases removed from V and 7 bases from J, the gap between germline ends came to 12 bases. The germline V gene has CDR1 ENHRY and CDR2 SYGVKD. CDR3 in DNA: TGTGCCATCAGGATAACAGGGTCTGGCTACACCTTC. This codes for CAIRITGSGYTF.

This rearrangement joins TRBV9 to TRBJ2-1, with D possibly called TRBD1 or TRBD2 (5 bases each). The V gene's germline CDR1 is SGDLS and CDR2 YYNGEE. The CDR3 has 14 residues. Trimming shortened V by 2 bases and J by 4 bases, and 10 bases separated the two germline ends. CDR3 region: CASSVGTIYNEQFF. The CDR3 coding sequence is TGTGCCAGCAGCGTGGGGACCATTTACAATGAGCAGTTCTTC.

This clonotype was counted between two and nine times. The chain recombines TRBV18 with TRBJ1-5; the match to TRBD1 covers 7 bases. The V gene end was trimmed by 3 bases and the J gene end by 4 bases; junction bases not matched to a gene: 6. The V gene's germline CDR1 is KGHSH and CDR2 LQKENI. CDR3 size: 15 residues. CDR3 in amino acids: CASSPSSQGNQPQHF. The CDR3 bases are TGTGCCAGCTCACCCTCGTCACAGGGGAATCAGCCCCAGCATTTT.

This clonotype was seen more than once but under ten times. The chain uses TRBV18 and TRBJ1-2; TRBD1 is a possible D gene (5 bases). V was clipped by 5 bases and J by 6 bases, with 16 bases between them. This CDR3 has 14 amino acids. The germline CDR1 and CDR2 sequences are KGHSH and LQKENI. The chain's CDR3 is CASSAQGSPNGYTF. The DNA of the CDR3 is TGTGCCAGCTCAGCCCAGGGTAGCCCCAATGGCTACACCTTC.

The genes are TRBV18 and TRBJ1-4, with 10 bases fitting TRBD1. Germline V gene sequence: CDR1 KGHSH, CDR2 LQKENI. The CDR3 contains 16 residues. The V segment lost 5 bases and the J segment 3 bases; nucleotides outside the gene matches: 6. The CDR3 loop is CASSWTGGRSNEKLFF. Here the CDR3 DNA reads TGTGCCAGCTCATGGACAGGGGGTCGGTCTAATGAAAAACTGTTTTTT.

The rearrangement uses TRBV5-1 and TRBJ2-5, with 8 bases that match TRBD2. The trim removed 0 bases at V and 1 base at J, leaving 5 bases unmatched. Germline V gene sequence: CDR1 SGHRS, CDR2 YFSETQ. This CDR3 has 16 amino acids. CDR3 nucleotides: TGCGCCAGCAGCTTGGGCTCCGGGGGGGCCCAAGAGACCCAGTACTTC. Its protein product is CASSLGSGGAQETQYF.

This clonotype appeared a few times. The chain joins TRBV24-1 to TRBJ2-1; the D is unclear. Deletions cut 0 bases from V and 7 bases from J, with 6 bases between. CDR1 KGHDR and CDR2 SFDVKD come from the germline V gene. The CDR3 runs to 13 residues. The CDR3: CATSDLRGNEQFF. Written as DNA, the CDR3 is TGTGCCACCAGTGATTTGCGAGGTAATGAGCAGTTCTTC.

The chain couples TRBV20-1 to TRBJ1-1; D might be TRBD1 (5 bases). The CDR3 has 14 residues. Germline CDR1 is DFQATT and CDR2 is SNEGSKA (reference sequence). V lost 2 bases and J 4 bases, leaving 14 bases between the germline ends. CDR3 in DNA: TGCAGTGCTAGAAGCGTGGGGGTGGTCACTGAAGCTTTCTTT. Translating it yields CSARSVGVVTEAFF.

This clonotype was counted a few times. The CDR3, as DNA: TGTGCCAGCAGCGGTACTAGCGGACGCACAGATACGCAGTATTTT. Residues: CASSGTSGRTDTQYF. The chain uses TRBV9 and TRBJ2-3, with 8 nucleotides matching TRBD2. Germline-derived CDR1 and CDR2 are SGDLS and YYNGEE. The CDR3 runs to 15 residues. V lost 3 bases to trimming and J lost 1 base; unmatched junction nucleotides: 4.